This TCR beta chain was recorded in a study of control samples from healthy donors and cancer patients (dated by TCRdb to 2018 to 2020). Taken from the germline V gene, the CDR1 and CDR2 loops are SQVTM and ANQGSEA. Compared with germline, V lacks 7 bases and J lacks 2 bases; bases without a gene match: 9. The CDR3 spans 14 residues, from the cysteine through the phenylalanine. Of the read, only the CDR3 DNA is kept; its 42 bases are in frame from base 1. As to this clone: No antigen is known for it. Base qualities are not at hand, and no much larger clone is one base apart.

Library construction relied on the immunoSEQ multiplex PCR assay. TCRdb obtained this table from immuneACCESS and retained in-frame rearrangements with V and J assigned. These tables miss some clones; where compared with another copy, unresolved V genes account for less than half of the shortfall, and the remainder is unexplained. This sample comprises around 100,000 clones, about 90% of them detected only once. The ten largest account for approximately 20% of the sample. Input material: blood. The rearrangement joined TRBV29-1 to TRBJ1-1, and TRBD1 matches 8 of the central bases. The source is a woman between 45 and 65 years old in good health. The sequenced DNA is TGCAGCGCTACTGACACAGGGGGAAACACTGAAGCTTTCTTT. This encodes CSATDTGGNTEAFF.